This passage covers 20 T cell receptor beta chains from one sample sequenced in a study of blood T cell repertoires in COVID-19. Method: immunoSEQ multiplex PCR; TCRdb's copy keeps in-frame clones and lacks some. The data hold roughly 250,000 clones, with approximately 80% observed a single time. The sample comprised peripheral blood. These receptors were collected from a woman of 80 years or more with active or convalescent COVID-19.

This rearrangement joins TRBV3-1 (or the pseudogene TRBV3-2) to TRBJ2-1, with 7 bases lining up with TRBD2. Per germline, CDR1 LGHDT and CDR2 YNNKEL (reference sequence). The trim removed 9 bases at V and 6 bases at J, leaving 14 bases unmatched. CDR3 length: 15 amino acids. The CDR3 nucleotides read TGTGCCAGTACAAAAGCGGGACGAGAGGGCAATGAGCAGTTCTTC. Protein product: CASTKAGREGNEQFF.

With regard to this clone: The junction does not match germline at one end; this may be a read error. The V call is TRBV15, the J call TRBJ1-1; D call uncertain. The V gene's germline CDR1 is LNHNV and CDR2 YYDKDF (reference sequence). The CDR3 length is 14 residues. The CDR3 loop is CATRRATVNTEAFF. The CDR3, as DNA: TGTGCCACCAGGAGAGCCACAGTTAACACTGAAGCTTTCTTT. The full variable domain, rest sourced from reference TRBV15 and TRBJ1-1, is DAMVIQNPRYQVTQFGKPVTLSCSQTLNHNVMYWYQQKSSQAPKLLFHYYDKDFNNEADTPDNFQSRRPNTSFCFLDIRSPGLGDTAMYLCATRRATVNTEAFFGQGTRLTVV.

This rearrangement joins TRBV5-4 to TRBJ1-1, with a possible D match to TRBD1 (5 bases). Germline assignment: CDR1 SGHNT and CDR2 YYREEE (reference sequence). This CDR3 comprises 15 residues. V lost 0 bases and J 3 bases, leaving 12 bases between the germline ends. CDR3 loop: CASSLGGGGYTEAFF. The CDR3 DNA reads as TGTGCCAGCAGCTTGGGTGGGGGAGGGTACACTGAAGCTTTCTTT. Full variable domain (outside the CDR3, taken from reference TRBV5-4 and TRBJ1-1): ETGVTQSPTHLIKTRGQQVTLRCSSQSGHNTVSWYQQALGQGPQFIFQYYREEENGRGNFPPRFSGLQFPNYSSELNVNALELDDSALYLCASSLGGGGYTEAFFGQGTRLTVV.

V is TRBV28 and J is TRBJ2-1, with 13 bases matching TRBD2. Germline V gene sequence: CDR1 MDHEN, CDR2 SYDVKM. The CDR3 contains 16 residues. V gave up 6 bases and J gave up 9 bases; unmatched junction bases: 11. The CDR3 sequence: CASSLGLAGALSEQFF. The CDR3 DNA is TGTGCCAGCAGCCTCGGACTAGCGGGAGCCCTAAGTGAGCAGTTCTTC.

This clone showed up just a few times. The rearrangement uses TRBV21-1 and TRBJ2-7; the table's D call TRBD1 went unverified against the DNA. TRBV21-1 is a known pseudogene. The CDR3 spans 17 residues. The CDR3 sequence: CASSKWRLRTEGYEQYF. CDR3 bases: TGTGCCAGCAGCAAATGGCGGCTTCGGACAGAAGGCTACGAGCAGTACTTC.

The chain recombines TRBV5-5 with TRBJ1-1; 7 bases align to TRBD1. The trim removed 4 bases at V and 6 bases at J, leaving 6 bases unmatched. The CDR3 consists of 13 residues. Germline CDR1 is SGHKS and CDR2 is YYEKEE (reference sequence). CDR3 coding DNA: TGTGCCAGCAGCGTGACAGGGAAGGCTGAAGCTTTCTTT. Translated: CASSVTGKAEAFF. Together with reference TRBV5-5 and TRBJ1-1, the CDR3 gives the full variable domain: DAGVTQSPTHLIKTRGQQVTLRCSPISGHKSVSWYQQVLGQGPQFIFQYYEKEERGRGNFPDRFSARQFPNYSSELNVNALLLGDSALYLCASSVTGKAEAFFGQGTRLTVV.

The chain uses TRBV29-1 and TRBJ1-1; TRBD1 aligns across 8 bases. The CDR3 is 10 residues long. Per germline, CDR1 SQVTM and CDR2 ANQGSEA. With V trimmed by 7 bases and J by 8 bases, 3 bases remained unmatched. This CDR3 reads CSGGTGEAFF. CDR3 nucleotides: TGCAGCGGAGGGACAGGCGAAGCTTTCTTT. The full variable domain, in which reference TRBV29-1 and TRBJ1-1 provide the parts outside the CDR3, is SAVISQKPSRDICQRGTSLTIQCQVDSQVTMMFWYRQQPGQSLTLIATANQGSEATYESGFVIDKFPISRPNLTFSTLTVSNMSPEDSSIYLCSGGTGEAFFGQGTRLTVV.

The chain joins TRBV5-4 to TRBJ2-7; D ambiguous. Per germline, CDR1 SGHNT and CDR2 YYREEE (reference sequence). V lost 1 base, J lost 2 bases, and 10 bases lay in between. This CDR3 contains 14 residues. CDR3 sequence: CASSLPGRPYEQYF. CDR3 in DNA: TGTGCCAGCAGCTTGCCAGGTCGTCCCTACGAGCAGTACTTC.

This clone showed up just a few times. V usage is TRBV7-9 and J usage is TRBJ2-7, with D maybe TRBD1 (6 bases). The CDR3 is 11 residues long. V was pared by 5 bases and J by 6 bases, with 8 bases between. Looked up from germline, CDR1 is SEHNR and CDR2 is FQNEAQ (reference sequence). The CDR3 nucleotides are TGTGCCAGCAGCACAGGGTCCGAGCAGTACTTC. Translation: CASSTGSEQYF.

V and J are TRBV11-2 and TRBJ2-3, with D perhaps TRBD1 (5 bases). Germline loops: CDR1 SGHAT, CDR2 FQNNGV. This CDR3 region has 17 residues. V lost 2 bases, J lost 0 bases, and 15 bases lay in between. Written as DNA, the CDR3 is TGTGCCAGCAGCTTATTTCCCAGGGCGACTAGCACAGATACGCAGTATTTT. Its translation is CASSLFPRATSTDTQYF.

The V call is TRBV6-5, the J call TRBJ2-5, with a tentative D call TRBD2 (6 bases). CDR3 size: 15 residues. V shed 5 bases and J shed 5 bases, with 18 bases lying between them. Germline V gives CDR1 MNHEY, CDR2 SVGAGI. This CDR3 reads CASSRRLGFGETQYF. DNA of the CDR3: TGTGCCAGCAGTCGAAGACTAGGTTTCGGTGAGACCCAGTACTTC.

The J gene is TRBJ1-1, the V gene TRBV19; D call uncertain. Germline V lookup: CDR1 LNHDA, CDR2 SQIVND (reference sequence). V dropped 6 bases and J dropped 2 bases, with 7 bases sitting between them. The CDR3 loop spans 12 amino acids. DNA of the CDR3: TGTGCCAGTAGGGGCGCTAACACTGAAGCTTTCTTT. Protein: CASRGANTEAFF.

V is TRBV18 and J is TRBJ1-3, with no clear D. The CDR3 runs to 16 residues. Germline V lookup: CDR1 KGHSH, CDR2 LQKENI. Trimming cost V 2 bases and J 2 bases, with 13 bases left between them. CDR3 residues: CASSPSVEPAGNTIYF. CDR3 sequence (DNA): TGTGCCAGCTCACCATCGGTAGAACCCGCTGGAAACACCATATATTTT.

This chain uses TRBV5-1 with TRBJ2-1, with 8 bases lining up with TRBD1. CDR1 is SGHRS and CDR2 is YFSETQ in the germline V gene. Trimming removed 4 bases from V and 7 bases from J; junction bases left unmatched: 13. The CDR3 sequence is 16 residues long. The CDR3 sequence: CASSRDRGTDWNEQFF. CDR3 DNA: TGCGCCAGCAGCCGCGACAGGGGAACGGATTGGAATGAGCAGTTCTTC.

This chain links TRBV6-5 with TRBJ1-4, with a possible D match to TRBD1 (5 bases). V shed 2 bases and J shed 2 bases, with 9 bases lying between them. Germline CDR1 and CDR2: MNHEY and SVGAGI. This CDR3 is 15 amino acids long. This CDR3 is CASSYVGGTNEKLFF. The CDR3 bases are TGTGCCAGCAGTTACGTGGGGGGGACTAATGAAAAACTGTTTTTT.

The rearrangement links TRBV5-1 to TRBJ2-1; D might be TRBD2 (5 bases). The CDR3 is 16 amino acids. V shed 4 bases and J shed 1 base, with 15 bases lying between them. In germline, CDR1 is SGHRS, CDR2 YFSETQ. CDR3 sequence: CASSVVAGASYNEQFF. CDR3 coding DNA: TGCGCCAGCAGCGTCGTTGCGGGCGCGTCCTACAATGAGCAGTTCTTC.

The gene calls are TRBV30 and TRBJ2-1; 9 bases are shared with TRBD2. The germline V gene has CDR1 GTSNPN and CDR2 SVGIG (reference sequence). V lost 2 bases to trimming and J lost 4 bases; unmatched junction nucleotides: 3. The CDR3 runs 14 residues. The CDR3: CAWSRAGGYNEQFF. For the CDR3, the DNA is TGTGCCTGGAGTCGAGCGGGGGGATACAATGAGCAGTTCTTC.

The V call is TRBV24-1, the J call TRBJ1-2; D is possibly TRBD1 (5 bases). Germline loops: CDR1 KGHDR, CDR2 SFDVKD. The CDR3 contains 14 residues. V was cut by 1 base and J by 4 bases, with 9 bases left in between. In DNA form, the CDR3 reads TGTGCCACCAGTGATTTCGACAGCTTCTATGGCTACACCTTC. It codes for CATSDFDSFYGYTF.

The gene calls are TRBV4-2 and TRBJ2-2; D unresolved. The CDR3 is 15 amino acids. Germline CDR1 and CDR2: LGHNA and YNFKEQ. V was clipped by 1 base and J by 6 bases, with 12 bases between them. CDR3 sequence (DNA): TGTGCCAGCAGCCAAGTTTTTTCGTCCCCCGGGGAGCTGTTTTTT. Its protein is CASSQVFSSPGELFF.

This chain uses TRBV19 with TRBJ1-3, with D tentatively TRBD1 (5 bases). Per germline, CDR1 LNHDA and CDR2 SQIVND (reference sequence). The CDR3 contains 15 residues. Trimming removed 7 bases at V and 0 bases at J, with 13 bases between. The CDR3 DNA reads TGTGCCAGTACTGACACAGACAGCTCTGGAAACACCATATATTTT. Its protein product is CASTDTDSSGNTIYF.